The 26 T cell receptor beta chains presented below share a single source sample, sequenced in a study of regulatory T cells in long-lasting Graves disease. Libraries of TCR beta came from iRepertoire HTBI primers plus Arm-PCR of CDR3 regions. In TCRdb, the multiplex PCR reads were re-called with MiXCR into one record per CDR3 protein. Here the sample spans about 460,000 distinct CDR3 sequences, 22% being singletons. As to time point: persistent/refractory GD, antithyroid drugs over 5 years with positive TRAb. With RNA extracted from PBMCs as input, the TCR library was made. Sequenced here: peripheral blood mononuclear cells (PBMCs), sampled when the disease was refractory, from a patient treated with antithyroid drugs. The receptors were gathered from a female donor with Graves disease.

This clonotype appeared many times. This chain joins TRBV28 and TRBJ2-7, with D possibly TRBD1 on 5 matching bases. CDR1 and CDR2 (germline): MDHEN, SYDVKM. There are 14 residues in the CDR3. Deletions cut 2 bases from V and 2 bases from J, with 10 bases between. The CDR3 region is CASSLIQGTYEQYF. CDR3 sequence (DNA): TGTGCCAGCAGTTTAATCCAGGGCACCTACGAGCAGTACTTC.

This chain joins TRBV30 and TRBJ1-4, with 7 bases that match TRBD1. The CDR3 length is 13 residues. J lost 5 bases, V lost 4 bases, and 4 bases had no gene match. CDR1 and CDR2 from the germline V gene are GTSNPN and SVGIG (reference sequence). In nucleotides, the CDR3 is TGTGCCTGGATTTCAGGGGGAAATGAAAAACTGTTTTTT. It specifies CAWISGGNEKLFF.

This clonotype was picked up many times. The rearrangement links TRBV3-1 to TRBJ2-7; D gene uncertain. V was pared by 4 bases and J by 2 bases, with 9 bases between. The CDR3 consists of 13 residues. The V gene's germline CDR1 is LGHDT and CDR2 YNNKEL (reference sequence). CDR3 residues: CASSPSDPYEQYF. The CDR3 region has the DNA TGTGCCAGCAGCCCATCGGACCCCTACGAGCAGTACTTC.

The V and J genes are TRBV2 and TRBJ1-2; D perhaps matches TRBD1 (6 bases). The CDR3 is 14 amino acids. Germline lookup yields CDR1 SNHLY and CDR2 FYNNEI. The germline V and J ends were trimmed by 5 bases and 9 bases, with 19 bases remaining between them. The CDR3 sequence: CASSNRQGSLRYTF. Written as DNA, the CDR3 is TGTGCCAGCAGTAATCGCCAGGGGAGTTTGCGCTACACCTTC.

The chain employs TRBV5-5 and TRBJ1-1, with D uncertain. Trimming left V 0 bases short and J 5 bases short, with 8 bases between. The V gene's germline CDR1 is SGHKS and CDR2 YYEKEE (reference sequence). There are 13 residues in the CDR3. The CDR3 nucleotides are TGTGCCAGCAGCTTGGGGGTGGAAACTGAAGCTTTCTTT. Protein sequence: CASSLGVETEAFF.

This chain uses TRBV6-1 with TRBJ2-3; no firm D call. Germline assignment: CDR1 MNHNS and CDR2 SASEGT. The CDR3 extends over 13 amino acids. Trimming removed 5 bases at V and 5 bases at J, with 11 bases between. CDR3 DNA: TGTGCCAGCAGTCGGACCTCCCAAGATACGCAGTATTTT. Its translation is CASSRTSQDTQYF.

V and J are TRBV11-3 and TRBJ2-5, with 11 bases fitting TRBD2. The CDR3 spans 18 residues. V lost 5 bases to trimming and J lost 0 bases; unmatched junction nucleotides: 11. Germline CDR1 SGHNT, CDR2 YENEEA. The CDR3: CASSEGLAGGLYQETQYF. The CDR3, as DNA: TGTGCCAGCAGCGAAGGCCTAGCGGGGGGCCTGTACCAAGAGACCCAGTACTTC.

This clonotype occurred many times. The V and J genes are TRBV28 and TRBJ1-5, with 9 bases that match TRBD1. Trimming at V came to 3 bases and at J to 0 bases, leaving 12 bases not matched to a gene. CDR1 and CDR2 (germline): MDHEN, SYDVKM. The CDR3 length is 19 residues. CDR3 amino acids: CASSFSGTGQSYSNQPQHF. In nucleotides, the CDR3 is TGTGCCAGCAGTTTTTCCGGGACAGGGCAATCATATAGCAATCAGCCCCAGCATTTT.

This clonotype was detected many times. The rearrangement joins TRBV6-5 to TRBJ2-7; D uncertain. CDR3 length equals 11 residues. Per the germline V gene, CDR1 is MNHEY and CDR2 is SVGAGI. V was trimmed by 2 bases and J by 6 bases, leaving 5 bases between them. CDR3 bases: TGTGCCAGCAGTTACCGTAGCGAGCAGTACTTC. It codes for CASSYRSEQYF.

The chain has TRBV6-1 and TRBJ1-2, with 7 bases that match TRBD1. CDR3 length: 14 amino acids. Trimming removed 7 bases from V and 4 bases from J; junction bases left unmatched: 9. Per germline, CDR1 MNHNS and CDR2 SASEGT. The DNA of the CDR3 is TGTGCCAGCACCCCAGGGGGGCTAACCTATGGCTACACCTTC. Its translation: CASTPGGLTYGYTF.

On this clonotype itself: Mismatch with germline at one junction end may stem from a read error. V and J are TRBV4-3 and TRBJ2-7; the D gene is possibly TRBD2 (7 bases). CDR1 is LGHNA and CDR2 is YSLEER in the germline V gene. The CDR3 has 14 amino acids. CDR3 sequence: CASSQDRGGYEQYF. The CDR3 nucleotides are TGTGCCAGCAGCCAAGATAGGGGGGGATACGAGCAGTACTTC.

Only a few counts were recorded for this clonotype. The chain links TRBV10-3 to TRBJ1-2, with D possibly TRBD1 on 6 matching bases. This CDR3 is 12 amino acids long. Trimming pared 8 bases from V and 8 bases from J, leaving 15 bases between. Germline assignment: CDR1 ENHRY and CDR2 SYGVKD. CDR3 residues: CAISAGEAGYTF. The CDR3 nucleotides are TGTGCCATCTCGGCAGGGGAAGCGGGCTACACCTTC.

In DNA, the CDR3 is TGCGCCAGCAGCCAAAGACAGGGATGGGAAAAACTGTTTTTT. As protein: CASSQRQGWEKLFF. The rearrangement uses TRBV4-3 and TRBJ1-4; 7 bases are a match to TRBD1. This CDR3 comprises 14 residues. Germline CDR1 LGHNA, CDR2 YSLEER. V trimming: 2 bases; J trimming: 8 bases; junction bases outside the gene matches: 5.

This clonotype was seen ten or more times. The V and J genes are TRBV14 and TRBJ1-1, with 9 nucleotides matching TRBD1. Losses at the gene ends were 3 bases for V and 6 bases for J; bases not matched to a gene: 5. In germline, CDR1 is SGHDN, CDR2 FVKESK. The CDR3 covers 14 residues. Here the CDR3 DNA reads TGTGCCAGCAGCCATTTCAACAGGGGGCCTGAAGCTTTCTTT. Its translation: CASSHFNRGPEAFF.

In regard to this clonotype: This may be a read error, as it is one base from a much larger clone. The rearrangement links TRBV20-1 to TRBJ2-5; possibly TRBD2 for D (5 bases). CDR1 and CDR2 (germline): DFQATT, SNEGSKA (reference sequence). The CDR3 is 15 residues long. CDR3: CSARPRARFQEAQYF. CDR3 bases: TGCAGTGCCCGGCCGAGGGCGAGGTTCCAAGAGGCCCAGTACTTC.

This clonotype occurred many times. The chain combines TRBV20-1 with TRBJ1-2; 7 nucleotides agree with TRBD1. The CDR3 length is 12 residues. Germline CDR1 reads DFQATT; CDR2 reads SNEGSKA (reference sequence). The J segment lost 3 bases and the V segment lost 5 bases, leaving 3 bases of the junction unmatched. In nucleotides, the CDR3 is TGCAGTGCTTGGGACAGTGACTATGGCTACACCTTC. Translating it yields CSAWDSDYGYTF.

A few counts support this clonotype. The chain has TRBV20-1 and TRBJ2-7; 10 bases are a match to TRBD2. This CDR3 is 16 amino acids long. Germline V gene data show CDR1 as DFQATT and CDR2 as SNEGSKA (reference sequence). The J segment lost 7 bases and the V segment lost 3 bases, leaving 15 bases of the junction unmatched. The DNA for the CDR3 is TGCAGTGCTAGGTCCGGACTAGCGGAAGGGCCTTGGGAGCAGTACTTC. This codes for CSARSGLAEGPWEQYF.

The chain carries TRBV5-1 and TRBJ2-7; D unclear. The germline CDR1 and CDR2 sequences are SGHRS and YFSETQ. There are 14 residues in the CDR3. The germline V and J ends were trimmed by 4 bases and 0 bases, with 11 bases remaining between them. The CDR3 region has the DNA TGCGCCAGCAGCACTCTAGGCCTCTCCTACGAGCAGTACTTC. It translates to CASSTLGLSYEQYF. Based on the CDR3 plus reference TRBV5-1 and TRBJ2-7, the full variable domain is KAGVTQTPRYLIKTRGQQVTLSCSPISGHRSVSWYQQTPGQGLQFLFEYFSETQRNKGNFPGRFSGRQFSNSRSEMNVSTLELGDSALYLCASSTLGLSYEQYFGPGTRLTVT.

This clonotype was seen at least ten times. The chain is built from TRBV25-1 and TRBJ2-7; 7 bases line up with TRBD1. The germline V gene has CDR1 MGHDK and CDR2 SYGVNS. V shed 8 bases and J 7 bases; nucleotides not matched to a gene: 20. The CDR3 spans 16 residues. This chain's CDR3 is CASPTARDRDDGEQYF. The CDR3, as DNA: TGTGCCAGCCCTACCGCACGAGACAGGGATGATGGAGAGCAGTACTTC.

At least ten counts were recorded for this clonotype. The chain uses TRBV27 and TRBJ2-7; D not certain. There are 14 residues in the CDR3. Germline CDR1 MNHEY, CDR2 SMNVEV (reference sequence). Trimming pared 2 bases from V and 4 bases from J, leaving 12 bases between. The CDR3 DNA reads as TGTGCCAGCAGTTTAAGGTGGCCACTATACGAGCAGTACTTC. Protein: CASSLRWPLYEQYF.

This clonotype has a count of ten or more. The rearrangement joins TRBV28 to TRBJ1-5, with D perhaps matching TRBD1 (6 bases). V dropped 5 bases and J dropped 6 bases, with 20 bases sitting between them. The CDR3 sequence is 16 residues long. The germline CDR1 and CDR2 sequences are MDHEN and SYDVKM. The CDR3 sequence: CASSPNRVDAGQPQHF. The CDR3, as DNA: TGTGCCAGCAGTCCTAACAGGGTGGACGCGGGTCAGCCCCAGCATTTT. Full variable domain (outside the CDR3, taken from reference TRBV28 and TRBJ1-5): DVKVTQSSRYLVKRTGEKVFLECVQDMDHENMFWYRQDPGLGLRLIYFSYDVKMKEKGDIPEGYSVSREKKERFSLILESASTNQTSMYLCASSPNRVDAGQPQHFGDGTRLSIL.

This clonotype was seen a few times. The gene calls are TRBV20-1 and TRBJ2-7, with 10 nucleotides matching TRBD2. Trimming at V came to 5 bases and at J to 4 bases, leaving 2 bases not matched to a gene. The CDR3 loop spans 12 amino acids. Germline assignment: CDR1 DFQATT and CDR2 SNEGSKA (reference sequence). The CDR3 nucleotides are TGCAGTGCTTTAGCGGGAGGTTACGAGCAGTACTTC. Translation gives CSALAGGYEQYF.

The chain recombines TRBV4-1 with TRBJ2-3, with 7 bases identical to TRBD2. The germline CDR1 and CDR2 sequences are MGHRA and YSYEKL. This CDR3 has 16 residues. V lost 0 bases to trimming and J lost 3 bases; unmatched junction nucleotides: 6. CDR3 amino acids: CASSQELASGTDTQYF. The DNA for the CDR3 is TGCGCCAGCAGCCAAGAATTGGCTAGCGGAACAGATACGCAGTATTTT.

This clonotype was seen repeatedly, ten times or more. The chain uses TRBV6-1 and TRBJ2-7; possibly TRBD1 for D (6 bases). Germline CDR1 is MNHNS and CDR2 is SASEGT. The CDR3 covers 17 residues. Trimming pared 5 bases from V and 0 bases from J, leaving 20 bases between. The CDR3 coding sequence is TGTGCCAGCAGTCAGGCTGCATTTAGGGGGAGCTCCTACGAGCAGTACTTC. Protein sequence: CASSQAAFRGSSYEQYF.

This sequence joins TRBV11-2 and TRBJ2-6; D remains ambiguous. The length of the CDR3 is 17 residues. Trimming took 2 bases from V and 0 from J, leaving 11 bases between them. Per the germline V gene, CDR1 is SGHAT and CDR2 is FQNNGV. The CDR3 here is CASSLRPPDSGANVLTF. The CDR3 DNA sequence: TGTGCCAGCAGCTTACGTCCTCCCGACTCTGGGGCCAACGTCCTGACTTTC.

The V call is TRBV4-3, the J call TRBJ1-2, with TRBD1 as a possible D gene (5 bases). The CDR3 consists of 13 residues. The germline V gene has CDR1 LGHNA and CDR2 YSLEER. The germline V and J ends were trimmed by 1 base and 7 bases, with 10 bases remaining between them. In nucleotides, the CDR3 is TGCGCCAGCAGCCAAGTGTGGGGGGGTGGCTACACCTTC. Its translation: CASSQVWGGGYTF.